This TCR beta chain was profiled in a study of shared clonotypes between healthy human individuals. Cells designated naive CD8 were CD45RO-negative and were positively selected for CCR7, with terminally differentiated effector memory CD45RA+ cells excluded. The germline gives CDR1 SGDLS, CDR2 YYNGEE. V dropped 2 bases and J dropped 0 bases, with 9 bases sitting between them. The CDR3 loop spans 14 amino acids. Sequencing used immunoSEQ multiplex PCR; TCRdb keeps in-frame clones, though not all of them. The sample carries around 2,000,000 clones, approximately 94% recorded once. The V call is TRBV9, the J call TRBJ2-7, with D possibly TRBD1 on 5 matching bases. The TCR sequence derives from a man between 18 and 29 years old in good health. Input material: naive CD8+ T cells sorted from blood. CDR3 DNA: TGTGCCAGCAGCGTGACAGCAATCTCCTACGAGCAGTACTTC. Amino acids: CASSVTAISYEQYF.